The rows below give T cell receptor beta chains drawn from one sample of a study of cytomegalovirus exposure and HLA in healthy donors. Generated by immunoSEQ multiplex PCR, the TCRdb table keeps only in-frame clones and is missing some. The sample yields about 200,000 clones, about 81% seen once. Sequencing used PBMCs. The receptors stem from a woman aged 45-65 years in good health and CMV-seropositive. The CDR3 runs from the conserved cysteine through the conserved F or W. Each record gives: V gene, J gene, CDR3 protein.

>TRBV7-2|TRBJ2-3
CASSPYRGDTQYF
>TRBV6-5|NA
CASSFTQRGEQYF
>TRBV28|TRBJ2-1
CASTPSYEQFF
>TRBV4-1|TRBJ2-6
CASSQQALPGANVLTF
>TRBV11-2|TRBJ1-1
CASSFFDSSAFF
>TRBV27|TRBJ1-5
CASTPWGQGEGQPQHF
>TRBV11-2|TRBJ1-2
CASSLDRAGLYGYTF
>TRBV7-9|TRBJ1-2
CASSPDRGTLPSYTF
>TRBV27|TRBJ1-4
CASSLTTATNEKLFF
>TRBV2|TRBJ2-5
CASRGTVQETQYF
>TRBV6-6|TRBJ2-2
CASSYSRGTGELFF
>TRBV5-1|TRBJ2-1
CASSRGGQGGNEQFF
>TRBV11-3|TRBJ2-1
CASSLTSSYNEQFF
>TRBV5-1|TRBJ2-2
CASSSGLAGDSRDTGELFF
>TRBV7-9|TRBJ2-5
CASSRGAVIQETQYF
>TRBV6-5|TRBJ2-7
CASRTSGGSYEQYF
>TRBV19|TRBJ2-2
CASSMKAGGKGGELFF
>TRBV10-3|TRBJ2-3
CAISLDRPSDTQYF
>TRBV19|TRBJ2-7
CASSTSGTGPYEQYF
>TRBV19|TRBJ1-2
CASTVDRGYGYTF
>TRBV27|TRBJ2-5
CASPRQDPGETQYF
>TRBV6-1|TRBJ1-2
CASSRTGFNYGYTF
>TRBV5-4|TRBJ1-4
CASSAGQENEKLFF
>TRBV5-4|TRBJ2-5
CASSTGQGETQYF
>TRBV9|TRBJ2-7
CASSVASLPFYEQYF
>TRBV28|TRBJ1-1
CASSFGTGGSTEAFF
>TRBV9|TRBJ1-2
CASSNPDRANYGYTF
>TRBV27|TRBJ1-1
CASSLYQGTEAFF
>TRBV29-1|TRBJ2-7
CSVEIAGVSSYEQYF
>TRBV2|TRBJ2-2
CASSEYGRGRVGNTGELFF
>TRBV4-1|TRBJ2-5
CASSQEQRQTQYF
>TRBV7-2|TRBJ1-6
CASSLSGIGGNSPLHF
>TRBV5-1|TRBJ2-7
CASSLAGGASSDEQYF
>TRBV5-1|TRBJ2-5
CASSQETSGQETQYF
>TRBV28|TRBJ2-5
CASSPAGLQETQYF
>TRBV5-6|TRBJ2-2
CASSDDQRDTGELFF
>TRBV7-2|TRBJ2-2
CASSFSQAGGELFF
>TRBV9|TRBJ1-2
CASSTGRGVSTF
>TRBV6-1|TRBJ2-4
CASTPSGRVDIQYF
>TRBV10-3|TRBJ2-1
CAAGQGAGARSEQFF
>TRBV18|TRBJ2-7
CASSATGTGPYEQYF
>TRBV15|TRBJ1-2
CATSRGTGNYGYTF
>TRBV11-3|TRBJ1-1
CASSFTGGTEAFF
>TRBV7-8|TRBJ2-1
CASSSLYRTGLTYNEQFF
>TRBV27|TRBJ2-7
CASSHGTSGYEQYF
>TRBV7-9|TRBJ1-6
CSSSYWTGSYSPLHF
>TRBV29-1|TRBJ2-5
CSGQGGRVGETQYF
>TRBV28|TRBJ2-5
CASSLSSSETQYF
>TRBV5-6|TRBJ2-2
CASSSDTANTGELFF
>TRBV5-3|TRBJ2-5
CARSPTGTGKTQYF
>TRBV23-1|TRBJ1-6
CASIPREVYNSPLHF
>TRBV2|TRBJ1-1
CASSGGQGGHTEAFF
>TRBV5-1|TRBJ1-4
CASSPGPPTNEKLFF
>TRBV7-8|TRBJ1-5
CASSTRQLDQPQHF
>TRBV28|TRBJ2-4
CASIGGGADIQYF